The clone carrying this TCR beta chain appeared once. This CDR3 has 14 residues. Germline assignment: CDR1 SGHDN and CDR2 FVKESK. With 3 bases removed from V and 3 bases from J, the gap between germline ends came to 11 bases. The data were obtained in a study of CD8 T cells in Susac syndrome. The authors sequenced TCR beta from blood CD8+ and CD4+ T cells. With random hexamers, reverse transcription was performed on about 0.45 to 1 ug of RNA. TCRdb reprocessed the immunoSEQ multiplex PCR reads via MiXCR and lists one record per CDR3 protein. The table shows some 96,000 distinct CDR3 sequences, with roughly 96% occurring only once.

Sequencing input: CD8+ T cells from PBMCs. The receptor was derived from a human donor with Susac syndrome. V usage is TRBV14 and J usage is TRBJ1-2, with TRBD1 as a possible D gene (6 bases). CDR3 DNA sequence: TGTGCCAGCAGCCACGGACAGTCCCACTATGGCTACACCTTC. This sequence encodes CASSHGQSHYGYTF.